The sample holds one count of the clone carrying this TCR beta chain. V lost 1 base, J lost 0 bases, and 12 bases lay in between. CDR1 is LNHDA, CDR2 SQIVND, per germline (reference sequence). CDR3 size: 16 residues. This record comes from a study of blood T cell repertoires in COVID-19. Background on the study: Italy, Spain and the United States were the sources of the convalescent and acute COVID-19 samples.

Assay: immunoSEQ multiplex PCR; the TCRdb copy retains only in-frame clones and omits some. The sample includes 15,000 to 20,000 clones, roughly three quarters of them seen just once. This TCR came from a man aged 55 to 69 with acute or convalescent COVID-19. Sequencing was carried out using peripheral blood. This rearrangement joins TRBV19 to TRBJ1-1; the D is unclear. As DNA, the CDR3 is TGTGCCAGTAGTATAGTCCCGGGATACATGAACACTGAAGCTTTCTTT. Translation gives CASSIVPGYMNTEAFF.